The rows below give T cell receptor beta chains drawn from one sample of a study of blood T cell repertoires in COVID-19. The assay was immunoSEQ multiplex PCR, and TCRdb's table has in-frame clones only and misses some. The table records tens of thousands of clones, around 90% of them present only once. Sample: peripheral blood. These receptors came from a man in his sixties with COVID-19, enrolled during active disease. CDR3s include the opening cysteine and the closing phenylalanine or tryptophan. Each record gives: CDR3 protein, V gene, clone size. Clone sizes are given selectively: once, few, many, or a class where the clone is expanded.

CDR3aa: CASSASTANTGELFF
v_gene: TRBV19
abundance: once

CDR3aa: CASSLGTAYEQYF
v_gene: TRBV11-1
abundance: NA

CDR3aa: CASSLAEEGALYNEQFF
v_gene: TRBV5-5
abundance: once

CDR3aa: CASSPGRQETQYF
v_gene: TRBV11-1
abundance: NA

CDR3aa: CASSLEGAGGYEQYF
v_gene: TRBV5-5
abundance: NA

CDR3aa: CASCETVNQPQHF
v_gene: TRBV12-3/TRBV12-4
abundance: NA

CDR3aa: CSVQMLAGGSQYF
v_gene: TRBV29-1
abundance: NA

CDR3aa: CASSKERRSSYNEQFF
v_gene: TRBV21-1
abundance: NA

CDR3aa: CASSLSGRAGTGELFF
v_gene: TRBV11-2
abundance: NA

CDR3aa: CASSPGTGGSPLHF
v_gene: TRBV18
abundance: NA